A single sample gave rise to the 15 T cell receptor beta chains below, sequenced in a study of OX40 agonist ivuxolimab in advanced cancers. Using immunoSEQ multiplex PCR, the repertoire was profiled, and TCRdb retains in-frame clones only, with some absent. In the table there are about 36,000 clones, approximately 81% of which are singletons. Sample: CD4+ or CD8+ T cells sorted from blood, taken in a trial of the OX40 agonist ivuxolimab. All receptors derive from an adult with an advanced solid tumor such as melanoma, head and neck, liver or kidney cancer.

This clone is a singleton in its sample. The V and J genes are TRBV6-5 and TRBJ1-5, with D uncertain. Trimming cost V 5 bases and J 0 bases, with 11 bases left between them. This CDR3 spans 15 amino acids. Per germline, CDR1 MNHEY and CDR2 SVGAGI. DNA of the CDR3: TGTGCCAGCAGTATGGACGGATATAGCAATCAGCCCCAGCATTTT. Translation gives CASSMDGYSNQPQHF.

In its sample, this clone was seen once. The chain carries TRBV4-1 and TRBJ2-6; D is ambiguous. The V gene's germline CDR1 is MGHRA and CDR2 YSYEKL. V gave up 0 bases and J gave up 7 bases, with 7 bases separating them. This CDR3 contains 14 residues. Written as DNA, the CDR3 is TGCGCCAGCAGCCAAGATCCGAGAGCCAACGTCCTGACTTTC. Its protein product is CASSQDPRANVLTF.

In its sample, this clone was seen a few times. V is TRBV7-9 and J is TRBJ1-2; D is ambiguous. Germline V gene sequence: CDR1 SEHNR, CDR2 FQNEAQ (reference sequence). This CDR3 comprises 13 residues. V gave up 1 base and J gave up 3 bases, with 6 bases separating them. CDR3 nucleotide sequence: TGTGCCAGCAGCTTAGAGCCGGACTATGGCTACACCTTC. Residues: CASSLEPDYGYTF.

This chain links TRBV19 with TRBJ1-5; 9 positions match TRBD1. Trimming cost V 3 bases and J 7 bases; bases outside gene matches: 7. From germline, CDR1 is LNHDA and CDR2 SQIVND (reference sequence). The CDR3 is made up of 15 amino acids. The CDR3 here is CASSMGTGMRQPQHF. The CDR3 DNA reads TGTGCCAGTAGTATGGGGACAGGGATGCGCCAGCCCCAGCATTTT.

This chain links TRBV5-1 with TRBJ1-6; 12 nucleotides match TRBD1. The length of the CDR3 is 15 residues. J was trimmed by 9 bases and V by 3 bases; bases with no gene match: 4. The germline CDR1 and CDR2 sequences are SGHRS and YFSETQ. CDR3 sequence (DNA): TGCGCCAGCAGCTCGGGACAGGGGGCTTTTTCACCCCTCCACTTT. Protein product: CASSSGQGAFSPLHF.

The count of this clone is one. The chain has TRBV7-2 and TRBJ2-6; D gene unclear. The CDR3 has 13 amino acids. V dropped 3 bases and J dropped 2 bases, with 2 bases sitting between them. Germline CDR1 SGHTA, CDR2 FQGNSA. The CDR3: CASSLPGANVLTF. Here the CDR3 DNA reads TGTGCCAGCAGCTTGCCTGGGGCCAACGTCCTGACTTTC.

The rearrangement joins TRBV7-7 to TRBJ2-1; the match to TRBD2 covers 9 bases. Germline CDR1 SSHAT, CDR2 FNYEAQ (reference sequence). The CDR3 covers 14 residues. V lost 6 bases and J lost 9; bases outside the gene matches: 9. CDR3 sequence: CASSSGGGEGEQFF. CDR3 sequence (DNA): TGTGCCAGCAGTTCAGGCGGGGGGGAAGGTGAGCAGTTCTTC.

V is TRBV5-6 and J is TRBJ2-4, with TRBD2 matching over 9 bases. The length of the CDR3 is 14 residues. The germline V gene has CDR1 SGHDT and CDR2 YYEEEE. J gave up 3 bases and V 4 bases, and 2 bases lay outside the gene matches. CDR3 nucleotides: TGTGCCAGCAGCCTAGCGGGGTACAAAAACATTCAGTACTTC. As protein: CASSLAGYKNIQYF.

The chain is built from TRBV18 and TRBJ1-6; no firm D call. V lost 3 bases and J 4 bases, leaving 10 bases between the germline ends. The germline V gene encodes CDR1 KGHSH and CDR2 LQKENI. The CDR3 loop spans 15 amino acids. In DNA form, the CDR3 reads TGTGCCAGCTCACCCTCAGACTATTATAATTCACCCCTCCACTTT. Residues: CASSPSDYYNSPLHF.

The J gene is TRBJ1-1, the V gene TRBV12-5; 8 bases map to TRBD1. The CDR3 runs to 13 residues. CDR1 is LGHNT, CDR2 FRNRAP, per germline. The trim removed 6 bases at V and 5 bases at J, leaving 5 bases unmatched. The CDR3 spells CASGKQGGTEAFF. CDR3 nucleotides: TGTGCTAGTGGAAAACAGGGGGGAACTGAAGCTTTCTTT.

The rearrangement joins TRBV7-8 to TRBJ2-7, with 8 nucleotides matching TRBD2. J gave up 0 bases and V 6 bases, and 7 bases lay outside the gene matches. The germline V gene has CDR1 SGHVS and CDR2 FQNEAQ. The CDR3 contains 15 residues. As DNA, the CDR3 is TGTGCCAGCAGACAAAGCGGGAGCCGCTCCTACGAGCAGTACTTC. The encoded protein is CASRQSGSRSYEQYF.

The gene calls are TRBV6-1 and TRBJ1-2, with D unclear. Trimming removed 7 bases at V and 0 bases at J, with 15 bases between. Germline V CDR1 and CDR2: MNHNS, SASEGT. The CDR3 runs to 15 residues. CDR3 protein: CASTPRHRTNYGYTF. The CDR3 DNA is TGTGCCAGCACCCCAAGACATCGAACTAACTATGGCTACACCTTC.

This clone turned up a few times. V gene TRBV2 combines with J gene TRBJ1-5, with a possible D match to TRBD1 (6 bases). This CDR3 is 14 amino acids long. V was shortened by 8 bases and J by 3 bases, with 14 bases between the two germline ends. From germline, CDR1 is SNHLY and CDR2 FYNNEI. In nucleotides, the CDR3 is TGTGCCAGCCGCGCGACAGGAGACAATCAGCCCCAGCATTTT. Its translation is CASRATGDNQPQHF.

The chain combines TRBV6-6 with TRBJ1-3, with TRBD1 as a possible D gene (5 bases). CDR1 is MNHNY, CDR2 SVGAGI, per germline (reference sequence). This CDR3 comprises 15 residues. Trimming cost V 5 bases and J 2 bases, with 13 bases left between them. The CDR3 is CASSPGGYAGNTIYF. CDR3 DNA sequence: TGTGCCAGCAGTCCCGGGGGGTATGCTGGAAACACCATATATTTT.

This chain joins TRBV5-6 and TRBJ1-5; D call uncertain. From germline, CDR1 is SGHDT and CDR2 YYEEEE. The CDR3 loop spans 15 amino acids. Trimming removed 1 base at V and 1 base at J, with 9 bases between. CDR3 sequence: CASSLRVTSNQPQHF. In DNA, the CDR3 is TGTGCCAGCAGCTTGAGGGTAACGAGCAATCAGCCCCAGCATTTT.